This entry features one TCR beta chain sequence. This sample was taken from a study of blood T cell repertoires in COVID-19. The overall study: COVID-19 samples collected from the United States, Italy and Spain covered acute and convalescent phases. The cDNA or gDNA used as material had been derived from T cells, B-cell-depleted T cells, or PBMCs.

V gave up 0 bases and J gave up 3 bases; unmatched junction bases: 2. The CDR3 sequence is 14 residues long. Looked up from germline, CDR1 is SGHRS and CDR2 is YFSETQ. Profiled with immunoSEQ multiplex PCR; TCRdb holds only in-frame clones, not every one. The sample lists approximately 280,000 clones, about nine tenths occurring once. The sequenced sample consisted of peripheral blood. The chain carries TRBV5-1 and TRBJ2-5, with 7 bases matching TRBD2. This clonotype was sampled from an older woman with acute or convalescent COVID-19. CDR3 nucleotide sequence: TGCGCCAGCAGCTTGGCGGCGGGAGAAGAGACCCAGTACTTC. The encoded protein is CASSLAAGEETQYF.